This entry describes one TCR beta chain. The antigen is not known. The data stem from a study of vaccination effects on CD4 cells after COVID-19. Overall study results and limits: Clones induced by infection and by vaccine showed marked clonal contraction late after vaccination.

Trimming took off 0 bases at V and 8 bases at J, with 16 bases between the two ends. Germline loops: CDR1 LGHDT, CDR2 YNNKEL (reference sequence). The CDR3 length is 15 residues. Here immunoSEQ multiplex PCR was the method, and the copy in TCRdb shows in-frame clones only, minus some. The sample holds about 30,000 clones, 74% seen once. ViraFEST used viral peptide pools to expand antigen-specific CD4+ T cells before sequencing. Researchers isolated CD4+ T cells once about eleven days of culture had elapsed. Each person got two doses of an mRNA SARS-CoV-2 vaccine, BNT162b2 or mRNA-1273. This sample comprised CD4+ T cells from PBMCs cultured with HCoV-OC43 spike peptides, obtained after COVID-19 vaccination. Subset reported: HCoV-OC43 spike overlapping peptide pool stimulation. This clonotype was obtained from a human donor who received a COVID-19 vaccine. The genes are TRBV3-1 (or the pseudogene TRBV3-2) and TRBJ1-2; no reliable D call. CDR3: CASSQDTGFGRGYTF. Written as DNA, the CDR3 is TGTGCCAGCAGCCAAGATACGGGGTTTGGGAGGGGCTACACCTTC.